Presented here are 12 T cell receptor beta chains from one specimen sequenced in a study of T cells after yellow fever vaccination. TCRdb used MiXCR to reprocess the 5' RACE reads, holding one entry per CDR3 protein. This sample has around 350,000 distinct CDR3 sequences, with 11% found just once. Sequencing was performed on PBMCs, taken on the day of the first yellow fever vaccination. The receptors shown here come from a young man who received the YFV17D yellow fever vaccine.

The rearrangement links TRBV10-3 to TRBJ2-3; 11 nucleotides line up with TRBD2. The germline gives CDR1 ENHRY, CDR2 SYGVKD. The V and J ends lost 8 bases and 2 bases, in that order; junction bases with no gene match: 9. The CDR3 sequence is 16 residues long. CDR3 sequence reads: CAIFPTSGAYTDTQYF. The DNA of the CDR3 is TGTGCCATCTTCCCGACTAGCGGGGCATACACAGATACGCAGTATTTT.

The sample holds many counts of this clonotype. This rearrangement joins TRBV7-2 to TRBJ2-1, with D hard to call. Trimming shortened V by 0 bases and J by 6 bases, and 9 bases separated the two germline ends. This CDR3 region has 14 residues. Per the germline V gene, CDR1 is SGHTA and CDR2 is FQGNSA. This CDR3 reads CASSLARLGNEQFF. The CDR3 DNA sequence: TGTGCCAGCAGCTTAGCCCGCCTAGGCAATGAGCAGTTCTTC.

V usage is TRBV6-2 or TRBV6-3 and J usage is TRBJ2-7; 9 bases match TRBD1. There are 14 residues in the CDR3. Germline V gene lookup returns CDR1 MNHEY and CDR2 SVGEGT. J lost 5 bases, V lost 2 bases, and 4 bases had no gene match. The CDR3, as DNA: TGTGCCAGCAGTTACCTCGGGACAGGGCACGAGCAGTACTTC. It encodes CASSYLGTGHEQYF.

This chain uses TRBV29-1 with TRBJ2-5, with D hard to call. CDR3 size: 12 residues. Between the trimmed V and J ends, which lost 6 bases and 5 bases, there was a span of 13 bases. Germline V gene lookup returns CDR1 SQVTM and CDR2 ANQGSEA. The CDR3: CSVAPPDETQYF. The CDR3 DNA sequence: TGCAGCGTCGCTCCCCCGGATGAGACCCAGTACTTC.

This chain connects TRBV7-2 to TRBJ1-4, with 8 nucleotides matching TRBD1. Trimming took 5 bases from V and 5 from J; bases not matched to a gene: 7. There are 15 residues in the CDR3. Germline CDR1 and CDR2: SGHTA and FQGNSA. The CDR3: CASSLTGVSNEKLFF. CDR3 DNA: TGTGCCAGCAGCCTGACAGGGGTTTCGAATGAAAAACTGTTTTTT.

This clonotype occurred a few times. This chain connects TRBV20-1 to TRBJ1-5; unclear D gene. The CDR3 has 15 amino acids. Germline CDR1 DFQATT, CDR2 SNEGSKA (reference sequence). Trimming pared 3 bases from V and 0 bases from J, leaving 12 bases between. CDR3: CSASSAAYSNQPQHF. DNA of the CDR3: TGCAGTGCTAGCTCGGCAGCCTATAGCAATCAGCCCCAGCATTTT.

The chain is built from TRBV6-1 and TRBJ2-7, with D tentatively TRBD2 (6 bases). V was cut by 2 bases and J by 2 bases, with 19 bases left in between. Germline V gene sequence: CDR1 MNHNS, CDR2 SASEGT. CDR3 length: 17 amino acids. CDR3 amino acids: CASSEPTSIYVAYEQYF. Written as DNA, the CDR3 is TGTGCCAGCAGTGAACCTACTAGCATCTATGTGGCCTACGAGCAGTACTTC.

This chain uses TRBV12-3 or TRBV12-4 with TRBJ1-1, with TRBD1 as a possible D gene (6 bases). The CDR3 is made up of 17 amino acids. Trimming cost V 5 bases and J 1 base, with 20 bases left between them. The CDR3: CASSRSIGGTGNTEAFF. CDR3 nucleotide sequence: TGTGCCAGCAGTCGATCAATCGGGGGCACGGGGAACACTGAAGCTTTCTTT.

In this sample, this clonotype turned up a few times. V usage is TRBV28 and J usage is TRBJ2-1; no firm D call. The V and J ends lost 5 bases and 4 bases respectively, with 18 bases between them. The V gene's germline CDR1 is MDHEN and CDR2 SYDVKM. This CDR3 is built from 16 residues. The CDR3 is CASSTLRTSPYNEQFF. CDR3 DNA sequence: TGTGCCAGCAGTACACTCAGGACCTCACCATACAATGAGCAGTTCTTC.

V and J are TRBV12-3 or TRBV12-4 and TRBJ1-3; D not resolved. This CDR3 contains 12 residues. V gave up 7 bases and J gave up 4 bases, with 8 bases separating them. This CDR3 is CASKRGGNTIYF. In DNA, the CDR3 is TGTGCCAGCAAGAGAGGGGGAAACACCATATATTTT.

This clonotype was detected only a few times. The chain links TRBV12-3 or TRBV12-4 to TRBJ1-5; D call uncertain. V lost 1 base to trimming and J lost 9 bases, with 10 bases between them. The CDR3 length is 13 residues. DNA of the CDR3: TGTGCCAGCAGTTTAGGAGGATCCGGGCCCCAGCATTTT. It translates to CASSLGGSGPQHF.

This clonotype was seen only a few times. This rearrangement joins TRBV6-1 to TRBJ2-7; 7 nucleotides agree with TRBD1. Germline CDR1 and CDR2: MNHNS and SASEGT. CDR3 size: 15 residues. The V gene end was trimmed by 6 bases and the J gene end by 3 bases; junction bases not matched to a gene: 11. The CDR3 here is CASRTGQTGNYEQYF. The DNA for the CDR3 is TGTGCCAGCAGGACCGGACAGACAGGGAACTACGAGCAGTACTTC.